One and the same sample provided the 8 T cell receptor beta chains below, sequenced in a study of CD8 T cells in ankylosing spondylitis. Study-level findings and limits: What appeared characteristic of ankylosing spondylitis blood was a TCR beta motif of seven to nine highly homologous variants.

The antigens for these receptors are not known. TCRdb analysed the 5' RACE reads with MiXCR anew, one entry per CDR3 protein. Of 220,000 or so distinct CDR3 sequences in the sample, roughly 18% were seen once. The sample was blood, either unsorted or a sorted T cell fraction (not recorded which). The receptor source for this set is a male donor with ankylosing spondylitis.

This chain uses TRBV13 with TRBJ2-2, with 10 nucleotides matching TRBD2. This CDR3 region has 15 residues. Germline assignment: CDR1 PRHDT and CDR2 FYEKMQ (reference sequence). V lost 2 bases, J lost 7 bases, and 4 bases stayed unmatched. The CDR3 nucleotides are TGTGCCAGCAGCTTATCTAGCGGGAGTGGCGGGGAGCTGTTTTTT. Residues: CASSLSSGSGGELFF.

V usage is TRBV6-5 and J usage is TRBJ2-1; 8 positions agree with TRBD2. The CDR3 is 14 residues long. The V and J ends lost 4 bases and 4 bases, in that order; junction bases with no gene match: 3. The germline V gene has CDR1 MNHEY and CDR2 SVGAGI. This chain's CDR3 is CASSSTSGYNEQFF. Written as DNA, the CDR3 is TGTGCCAGCAGTTCTACTAGCGGTTACAATGAGCAGTTCTTC.

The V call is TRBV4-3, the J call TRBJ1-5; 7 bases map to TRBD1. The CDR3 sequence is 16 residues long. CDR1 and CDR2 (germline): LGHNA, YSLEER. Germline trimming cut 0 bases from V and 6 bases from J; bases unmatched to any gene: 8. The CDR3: CASSQDLWAGGQPQHF. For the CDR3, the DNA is TGCGCCAGCAGCCAAGATCTTTGGGCAGGGGGTCAGCCCCAGCATTTT.

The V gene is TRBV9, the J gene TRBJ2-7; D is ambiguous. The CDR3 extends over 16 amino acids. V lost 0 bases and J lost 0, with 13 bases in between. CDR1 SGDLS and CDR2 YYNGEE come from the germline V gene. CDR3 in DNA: TGTGCCAGCAGCGTAGTTGCAGGTGCCCCCTCCTACGAGCAGTACTTC. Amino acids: CASSVVAGAPSYEQYF.

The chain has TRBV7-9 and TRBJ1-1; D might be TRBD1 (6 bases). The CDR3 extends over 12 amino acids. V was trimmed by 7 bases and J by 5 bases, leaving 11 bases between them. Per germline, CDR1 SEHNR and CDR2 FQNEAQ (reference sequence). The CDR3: CASTHRETEAFF. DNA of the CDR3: TGTGCCAGCACGCACAGGGAGACTGAAGCTTTCTTT.

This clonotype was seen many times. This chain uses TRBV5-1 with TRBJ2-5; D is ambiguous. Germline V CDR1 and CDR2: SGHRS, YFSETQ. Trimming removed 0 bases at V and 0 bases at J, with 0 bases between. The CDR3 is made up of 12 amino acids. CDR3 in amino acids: CASSLDQETQYF. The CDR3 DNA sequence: TGCGCCAGCAGCTTGGACCAAGAGACCCAGTACTTC.

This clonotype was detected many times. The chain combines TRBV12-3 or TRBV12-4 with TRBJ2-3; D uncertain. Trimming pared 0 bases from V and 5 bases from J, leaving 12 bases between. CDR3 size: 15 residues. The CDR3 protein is CASSLADALVDTQYF. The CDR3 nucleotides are TGTGCCAGCAGTTTAGCTGACGCCCTGGTAGATACGCAGTATTTT.

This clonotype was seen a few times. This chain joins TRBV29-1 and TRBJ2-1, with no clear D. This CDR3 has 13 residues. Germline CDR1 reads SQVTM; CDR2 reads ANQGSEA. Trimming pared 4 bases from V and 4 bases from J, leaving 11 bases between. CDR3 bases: TGCAGCGTTGTGATAGTTTCGTACAATGAGCAGTTCTTC. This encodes CSVVIVSYNEQFF.